This T cell receptor (beta chain) derives from a study of PD-L1 blockade in urothelial cancer. Study-level points and caveats: Pretreatment peripheral blood TCR clonality that fell below the median predicted better survival among the patients studied.

With respect to this clone: What it binds is unknown.

The data were produced by immunoSEQ multiplex PCR, yet TCRdb's version contains in-frame clones alone and is incomplete. The sample carries 75,000 to 95,000 clones, 85% to 95% recorded once. This specimen consisted of PBMCs, obtained around atezolizumab (anti-PD-L1) treatment. The sequence was collected from a man aged 55-75 years with urothelial cancer.

The CDR3 nucleotides are TGTGCCAGCAGCTTAGTTGTTGGGACTAGGAACACCGGGGAGCTGTTTTTT. Translation gives CASSLVVGTRNTGELFF. V usage is TRBV7-8 and J usage is TRBJ2-2; 8 positions agree with TRBD2. The CDR3 has 17 amino acids. The V segment lost 1 base and the J segment 1 base; nucleotides outside the gene matches: 5. Germline V gives CDR1 SGHVS, CDR2 FQNEAQ.